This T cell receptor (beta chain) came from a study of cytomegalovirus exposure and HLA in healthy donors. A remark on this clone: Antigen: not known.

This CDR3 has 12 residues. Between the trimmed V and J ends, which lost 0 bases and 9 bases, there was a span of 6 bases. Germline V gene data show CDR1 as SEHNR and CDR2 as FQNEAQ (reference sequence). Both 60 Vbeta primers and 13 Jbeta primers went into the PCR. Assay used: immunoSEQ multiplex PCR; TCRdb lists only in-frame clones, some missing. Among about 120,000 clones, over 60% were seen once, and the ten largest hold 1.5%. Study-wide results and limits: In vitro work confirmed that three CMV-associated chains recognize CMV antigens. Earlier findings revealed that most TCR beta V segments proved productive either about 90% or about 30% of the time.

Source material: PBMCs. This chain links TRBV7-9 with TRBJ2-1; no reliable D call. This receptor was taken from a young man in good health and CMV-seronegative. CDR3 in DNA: TGTGCCAGCAGCTTAGCACATGGTGAGCAGTTCTTC. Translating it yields CASSLAHGEQFF.